This T cell receptor beta chain appears in the sequencing data of a study of Tregs in tolerant kidney transplant recipients. Trimming shortened V by 2 bases and J by 1 base, and 9 bases separated the two germline ends. The germline V gene encodes CDR1 SGHRS and CDR2 YFSETQ. This CDR3 is built from 14 residues. Unstimulated Tregs (CD4+CD25+CD127-) and CD4+CD25- non-Tregs were sorted from PBMCs. Profiled with immunoSEQ multiplex PCR; TCRdb holds only in-frame clones, not every one. Of around 230,000 clones detected, approximately 83% appear once; the ten largest clones hold over 0.5%. The chain recombines TRBV5-1 with TRBJ2-5; D tentatively fits TRBD1 or TRBD2 (6 bases each). This sequence originates from a human donor in good health. Sequencing was carried out using CD4+ T cells from blood. Here the CDR3 DNA reads TGCGCCAGCAGCTTCGGGGGCAGCCAAGAGACCCAGTACTTC. Residues: CASSFGGSQETQYF.